The text below deals with one T cell receptor (beta chain). The sample belongs to a study of blood T cell repertoires in COVID-19. CDR1 SNHLY and CDR2 FYNNEI come from the germline V gene. The CDR3 loop spans 14 amino acids. With V trimmed by 9 bases and J by 3 bases, 8 bases remained unmatched. Authors' processing steps: For nucleated cells, counts were estimated from reference gene primer amplification. Profiling relied on immunoSEQ multiplex PCR, and the TCRdb table lists in-frame clones only, not all of them. The D gene and trimming were derived from the DNA, and the V and J assignments and clone size from that table. The top ten hold approximately 2.3% of the sample, which has under 250,000 clones, approximately 85% seen once. Seattle researchers signed up patients amid active infection and tracked them longitudinally.

Sequenced input: peripheral blood. This chain uses TRBV2 with TRBJ1-2; TRBD1 matches 9 bases. This receptor was identified in a woman aged 65 to 85 with COVID-19, enrolled during active disease. The CDR3 reads CASTRTGVDYGYTF. Here the CDR3 DNA reads TGTGCCAGTACTAGGACAGGGGTCGACTATGGCTACACCTTC.